Shown below are 19 T cell receptor beta chains from a single sample sequenced in a study of T cells in tuberculosis. Some clones are missing from TCRdb's copy, which holds only in-frame ones; the method was immunoSEQ multiplex PCR. The table has 45,000 or so clones, nearly 95% seen once. The sample was PBMCs. All receptors come from a donor aged 10 to 29 with latent tuberculosis or without tuberculosis infection.

The chain is built from TRBV5-4 and TRBJ2-2; D not resolved. Trimming pared 0 bases from V and 4 bases from J, leaving 7 bases between. The CDR3 contains 14 residues. CDR1 is SGHNT and CDR2 is YYREEE in the germline V gene (reference sequence). In DNA, the CDR3 is TGTGCCAGCAGCTTGGAACAGCTCACCGGGGAGCTGTTTTTT. It encodes CASSLEQLTGELFF. Based on the CDR3 plus reference TRBV5-4 and TRBJ2-2, the full variable domain is ETGVTQSPTHLIKTRGQQVTLRCSSQSGHNTVSWYQQALGQGPQFIFQYYREEENGRGNFPPRFSGLQFPNYSSELNVNALELDDSALYLCASSLEQLTGELFFGEGSRLTVL.

The rearrangement links TRBV6-1 to TRBJ1-5; a possible D gene is TRBD1 (6 bases). Trimming stripped 7 bases from V and 4 bases from J, with 14 bases between. Germline V gene sequence: CDR1 MNHNS, CDR2 SASEGT. This CDR3 spans 14 amino acids. The CDR3 spells CASKYGQINQPQHF. The CDR3 DNA reads TGTGCCAGCAAGTACGGACAGATAAATCAGCCCCAGCATTTT.

The chain combines TRBV5-1 with TRBJ1-2, with unresolved D. Germline loops: CDR1 SGHRS, CDR2 YFSETQ. With 0 bases removed from V and 5 bases from J, the gap between germline ends came to 11 bases. The CDR3 spans 14 residues. The CDR3 protein is CASSLGQTLYGYTF. CDR3 nucleotide sequence: TGCGCCAGCAGCTTGGGCCAGACTCTTTATGGCTACACCTTC. The full variable domain, with the rest looked up from reference TRBV5-1 and TRBJ1-2, is KAGVTQTPRYLIKTRGQQVTLSCSPISGHRSVSWYQQTPGQGLQFLFEYFSETQRNKGNFPGRFSGRQFSNSRSEMNVSTLELGDSALYLCASSLGQTLYGYTFGSGTRLTVV.

About this clone: The junction differs from germline at one of its ends, possibly a read error. The same CDR3 arises from other DNA sequences in this sample as well. This sequence joins TRBV6-5 and TRBJ1-5; the match to TRBD1 covers 9 bases. The germline V gene encodes CDR1 MNHEY and CDR2 SVGAGI. The CDR3 has 14 residues. The CDR3 reads CASSSTGGREPQHF. The CDR3 nucleotides are TGTGCTAGCAGTTCCACAGGGGGCAGGGAGCCCCAGCATTTT.

In this sample, this clone turned up a few times. V and J are TRBV5-4 and TRBJ1-6; tentative D call: TRBD1 (5 bases). V was cut by 4 bases and J by 12 bases, with 20 bases left in between. The germline V gene encodes CDR1 SGHNT and CDR2 YYREEE (reference sequence). The CDR3 consists of 15 residues. This CDR3 is CASSPGAGDAQPLHF. The CDR3 coding sequence is TGTGCCAGCAGCCCCGGGGCGGGGGATGCCCAACCCCTCCACTTT.

This clone was observed once. The chain has TRBV19 and TRBJ1-5; a possible D gene is TRBD1 (5 bases). Trimming pared 0 bases from V and 3 bases from J, leaving 9 bases between. The CDR3 is 15 residues long. CDR1 and CDR2 (germline): LNHDA, SQIVND (reference sequence). CDR3 residues: CASSIDGHFNQPQHF. The CDR3, as DNA: TGTGCCAGTAGTATAGACGGACACTTCAATCAGCCCCAGCATTTT. Complete variable domain (other parts from reference TRBV19 and TRBJ1-5): DGGITQSPKYLFRKEGQNVTLSCEQNLNHDAMYWYRQDPGQGLRLIYYSQIVNDFQKGDIAEGYSVSREKKESFPLTVTSAQKNPTAFYLCASSIDGHFNQPQHFGDGTRLSIL.

This chain connects TRBV6-1 to TRBJ1-5, with D unclear. This CDR3 is built from 15 residues. The V end was cut by 1 base, the J end by 5 bases, with 12 bases between. Germline V lookup: CDR1 MNHNS, CDR2 SASEGT. The chain's CDR3 is CASSEGWRADQPQHF. The DNA for the CDR3 is TGTGCCAGCAGTGAAGGCTGGAGGGCTGATCAGCCCCAGCATTTT.

CDR3 coding DNA: TGTGCCAGCAGTTCAGCCTACGAGCAGTACTTC. It specifies CASSSAYEQYF. The rearrangement joins TRBV5-4 to TRBJ2-7; D gene ambiguous. The CDR3 extends over 11 amino acids. Trimming cost V 5 bases and J 2 bases, with 5 bases left between them. From germline, CDR1 is SGHNT and CDR2 YYREEE (reference sequence).

CDR3 amino acids: CASSQDQGQGDYGYTF. In nucleotides, the CDR3 is TGTGCCAGCAGCCAAGATCAGGGACAGGGGGACTATGGCTACACCTTC. The chain links TRBV14 to TRBJ1-2; 11 bases fit TRBD1. The V and J ends lost 0 bases and 3 bases, in that order; junction bases with no gene match: 3. CDR1 and CDR2 from the germline V gene are SGHDN and FVKESK. The CDR3 consists of 16 residues.

As regards this clone: An end of the junction differs from the germline gene, which may be a read error. The rearrangement links TRBV18 to TRBJ1-1; TRBD1 agrees at 8 bases. This CDR3 contains 15 residues. Germline CDR1 reads KGHSH; CDR2 reads LQKENI. The CDR3 coding sequence is TGTGCCAGCTCCCCACGGACAGGGAGGCATCCTGAAGCTTTCTTT. As protein: CASSPRTGRHPEAFF.

The chain links TRBV18 to TRBJ1-2; D unresolved. Per germline, CDR1 KGHSH and CDR2 LQKENI. V was cut by 1 base and J by 1 base, with 13 bases left in between. CDR3 size: 16 residues. The CDR3 sequence: CASSPRRAGYNYGYTF. The CDR3 bases are TGTGCCAGCTCACCACGTCGCGCGGGTTATAACTATGGCTACACCTTC.

The gene calls are TRBV6-1 and TRBJ2-5; possibly TRBD1 for D (6 bases). CDR3 length equals 13 residues. The V gene's germline CDR1 is MNHNS and CDR2 SASEGT. V was trimmed by 7 bases and J by 3 bases, leaving 12 bases between them. Written as DNA, the CDR3 is TGTGCCAGCAAGTTAGGGGGTGAAGAGACCCAGTACTTC. As protein: CASKLGGEETQYF.

This chain uses TRBV6-4 with TRBJ1-2, with TRBD1 identical over 9 bases. The CDR3 loop spans 18 amino acids. Germline loops: CDR1 MRHNA, CDR2 SNTAGT. V was clipped by 6 bases and J by 4 bases; unmatched bases: 18. The CDR3 reads CASSLLHRGRLLSYGYTF. The CDR3 bases are TGTGCCAGCAGCTTACTTCACAGGGGGCGCCTTCTTAGCTATGGCTACACCTTC.

The CDR3 reads CASSEHGLYEQYF. CDR3 nucleotides: TGTGCCAGCAGTGAACATGGACTCTACGAGCAGTACTTC. The chain carries TRBV6-1 and TRBJ2-7, with D perhaps matching TRBD2 (5 bases). From germline, CDR1 is MNHNS and CDR2 SASEGT. With 2 bases removed from V and 3 bases from J, the gap between germline ends came to 8 bases. This CDR3 comprises 13 residues.

The gene calls are TRBV11-3 and TRBJ2-2; TRBD2 might be the D (7 bases). The germline CDR1 and CDR2 sequences are SGHNT and YENEEA. V lost 5 bases and J lost 0, with 10 bases in between. This CDR3 contains 15 residues. CDR3 bases: TGTGCCAGCAGCGGCGGGGGCCCGAACACCGGGGAGCTGTTTTTT. Translating it yields CASSGGGPNTGELFF.

V gene TRBV4-2 combines with J gene TRBJ2-3, with D possibly TRBD2 on 6 matching bases. Trimming shortened V by 4 bases and J by 8 bases, and 10 bases separated the two germline ends. There are 12 residues in the CDR3. Germline CDR1 and CDR2: LGHNA and YNFKEQ. The DNA for the CDR3 is TGTGCCAGCAGCCTTGGGGGAGGTACGCAGTATTTT. Translating it yields CASSLGGGTQYF.

The genes are TRBV19 and TRBJ1-1; 7 positions agree with TRBD1. The V gene end was trimmed by 7 bases and the J gene end by 1 base; junction bases not matched to a gene: 6. Germline loops: CDR1 LNHDA, CDR2 SQIVND (reference sequence). The CDR3 is 14 amino acids. The CDR3 DNA reads as TGTGCCAGTACCCCGGACAGGAAGAACACTGAAGCTTTCTTT. This sequence encodes CASTPDRKNTEAFF.

This clone was detected only once. This rearrangement joins TRBV18 to TRBJ2-5; 9 bases match TRBD1. The V gene end was trimmed by 4 bases and the J gene end by 4 bases; junction bases not matched to a gene: 7. Germline V gene data show CDR1 as KGHSH and CDR2 as LQKENI. The CDR3 totals 15 residues. CDR3 region: CASSQNRGRSETQYF. The CDR3 nucleotides are TGTGCCAGCTCACAGAACAGGGGGCGCTCAGAGACCCAGTACTTC.

The chain employs TRBV2 and TRBJ2-3; tentative D call: TRBD1 (6 bases). CDR1 SNHLY and CDR2 FYNNEI come from the germline V gene. Trimming took 5 bases from V and 1 from J, leaving 13 bases between them. The CDR3 length is 15 residues. The CDR3 DNA is TGTGCCAGCAGTTTGGACAGTGGGGGCACAGATACGCAGTATTTT. It translates to CASSLDSGGTDTQYF.